The entry below describes one TCR beta chain. Lacking the conserved final phenylalanine or tryptophan, this CDR3 likely reflects a read error. The data derive from a study of identical twins. This CDR3 comprises 13 residues. V lost 5 bases, J lost 9 bases, and 14 bases lay in between. TCRdb redid the calling of the 5' RACE reads with MiXCR, one entry per CDR3 protein. This sample yields 450,000 or so distinct CDR3 sequences, of which 14% are seen a single time; over 0.5% belongs to the top ten. These data also featured in a second study, about yellow fever vaccine responses in identical twins.

The clonotype originates from a woman aged 18-29 years in good health. The sequenced sample consisted of CD4+ T cells sorted from blood. The J gene is TRBJ2-1, the V gene TRBV12-3 or TRBV12-4; D is perhaps TRBD1 or TRBD2 (6 bases each). CDR3 in DNA: TGTGCCAGCAGTCCGAGTGGGGGGCCTGAGCAGTTCCTC. Residues: CASSPSGGPEQFL.